Sequencing of this T cell receptor beta chain was carried out in a study of patients and donors after allogeneic stem cell transplantation. This clonotype is judged medium-sized. In TCRdb, the RT-PCR reads were re-called with MiXCR into one record per CDR3 protein. The sample holds approximately 900 distinct CDR3 sequences, around 25% seen once. Trimming cost V 5 bases and J 4 bases, with 3 bases left between them. The CDR3 covers 11 residues. The germline V gene has CDR1 SNHLY and CDR2 FYNNEI. The source material was blood, either unsorted or a sorted T cell fraction (not recorded which). This chain connects TRBV2 to TRBJ2-1; D not certain. The origin of this receptor is a human donor who was either an allogeneic HSCT recipient or a stem cell or donor lymphocyte infusion donor (not recorded which). It is not recorded whose cells these are; they may come from a transplant donor. The CDR3 loop is CASSLYNEQFF. CDR3 nucleotides: TGTGCCAGCAGTTTATACAATGAGCAGTTCTTC. The variable domain in full, completed from reference TRBV2 and TRBJ2-1, reads EPEVTQTPSHQVTQMGQEVILRCVPISNHLYFYWYRQILGQKVEFLVSFYNNEISEKSEIFDDQFSVERPDGSNFTLKIRSTKLEDSAMYFCASSLYNEQFFGPGTRLTVL.